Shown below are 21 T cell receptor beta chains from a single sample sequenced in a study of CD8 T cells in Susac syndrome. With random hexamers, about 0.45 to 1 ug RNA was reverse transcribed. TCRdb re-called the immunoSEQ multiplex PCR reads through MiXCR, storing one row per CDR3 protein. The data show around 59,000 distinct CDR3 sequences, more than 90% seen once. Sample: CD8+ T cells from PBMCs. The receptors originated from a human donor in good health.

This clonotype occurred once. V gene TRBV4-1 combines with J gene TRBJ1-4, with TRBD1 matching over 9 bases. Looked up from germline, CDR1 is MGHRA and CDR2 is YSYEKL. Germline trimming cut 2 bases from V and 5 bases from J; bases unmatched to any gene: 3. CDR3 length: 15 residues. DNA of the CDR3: TGCGCCAGCAGCCAACCGGGACAGGGAAATGAAAAACTGTTTTTT. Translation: CASSQPGQGNEKLFF.

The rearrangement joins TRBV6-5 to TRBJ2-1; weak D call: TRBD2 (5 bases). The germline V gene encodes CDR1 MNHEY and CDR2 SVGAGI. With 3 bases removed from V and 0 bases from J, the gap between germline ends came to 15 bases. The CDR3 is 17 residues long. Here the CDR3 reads CASSYYWEISSYNEQFF. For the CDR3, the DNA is TGTGCCAGCAGTTATTATTGGGAGATTAGCTCCTACAATGAGCAGTTCTTC.

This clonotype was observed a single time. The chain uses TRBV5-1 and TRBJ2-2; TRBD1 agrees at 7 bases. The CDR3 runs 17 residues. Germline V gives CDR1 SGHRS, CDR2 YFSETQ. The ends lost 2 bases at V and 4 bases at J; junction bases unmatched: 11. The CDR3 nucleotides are TGCGCCAGCAGCTTTACCCCGGACAGGACGCGCACCGGGGAGCTGTTTTTT. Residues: CASSFTPDRTRTGELFF.

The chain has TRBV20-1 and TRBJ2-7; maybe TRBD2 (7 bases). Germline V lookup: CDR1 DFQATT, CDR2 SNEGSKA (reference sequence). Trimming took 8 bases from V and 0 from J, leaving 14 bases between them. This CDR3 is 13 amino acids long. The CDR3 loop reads CSQSGGPSYEQYF. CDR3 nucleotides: TGCAGTCAGTCGGGGGGCCCCTCCTACGAGCAGTACTTC.

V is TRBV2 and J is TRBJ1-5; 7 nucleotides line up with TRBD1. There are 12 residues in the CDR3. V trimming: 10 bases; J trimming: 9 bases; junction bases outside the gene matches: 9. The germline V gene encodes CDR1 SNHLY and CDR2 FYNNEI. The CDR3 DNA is TGTGCCATAGGGGACAGCGAAGGGCCCCAGCATTTT. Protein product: CAIGDSEGPQHF.

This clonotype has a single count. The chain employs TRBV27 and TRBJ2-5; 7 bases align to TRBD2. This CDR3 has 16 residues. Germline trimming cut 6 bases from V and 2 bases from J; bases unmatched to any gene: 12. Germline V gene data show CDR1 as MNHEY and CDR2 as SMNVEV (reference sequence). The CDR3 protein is CASRAMSGGGQETQYF. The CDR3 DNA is TGTGCCAGCAGGGCCATGAGTGGGGGGGGACAAGAGACCCAGTACTTC.

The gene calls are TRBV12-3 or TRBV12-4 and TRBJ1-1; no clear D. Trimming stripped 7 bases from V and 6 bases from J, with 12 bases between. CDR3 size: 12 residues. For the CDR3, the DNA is TGTGCCAGCACCGCTACCTGGGCTGAAGCTTTCTTT. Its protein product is CASTATWAEAFF.

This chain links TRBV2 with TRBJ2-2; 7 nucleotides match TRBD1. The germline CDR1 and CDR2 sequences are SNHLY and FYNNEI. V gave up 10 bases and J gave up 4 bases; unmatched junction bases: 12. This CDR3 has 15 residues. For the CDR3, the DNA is TGTGCCAAAACATCACTCAGGGGGAGCACCGGGGAGCTGTTTTTT. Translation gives CAKTSLRGSTGELFF.

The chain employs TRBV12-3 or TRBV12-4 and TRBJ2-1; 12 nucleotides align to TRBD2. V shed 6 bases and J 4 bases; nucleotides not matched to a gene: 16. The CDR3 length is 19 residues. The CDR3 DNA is TGTGCCAGCAGCGAAACTGGGGCTAGCGGGGGGGAAACTTACAATGAGCAGTTCTTC. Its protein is CASSETGASGGETYNEQFF.

The CDR3 DNA reads as TGTGCCAGCAGCTTGGAGAGAAGCAATCAGCCCCAGCATTTT. This translates into CASSLERSNQPQHF. The chain uses TRBV5-5 and TRBJ1-5; no firm D call. This CDR3 spans 14 amino acids. Trimming took 0 bases from V and 1 from J, leaving 5 bases between them. CDR1 is SGHKS, CDR2 YYEKEE, per germline (reference sequence). Based on the CDR3 plus reference TRBV5-5 and TRBJ1-5, the full variable domain is DAGVTQSPTHLIKTRGQQVTLRCSPISGHKSVSWYQQVLGQGPQFIFQYYEKEERGRGNFPDRFSARQFPNYSSELNVNALLLGDSALYLCASSLERSNQPQHFGDGTRLSIL.

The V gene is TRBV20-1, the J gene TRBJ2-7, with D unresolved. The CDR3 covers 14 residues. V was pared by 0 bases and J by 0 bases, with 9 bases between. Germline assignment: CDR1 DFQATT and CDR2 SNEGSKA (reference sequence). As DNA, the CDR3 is TGCAGTGCTAGAGATCCGGCAGCCTCCTACGAGCAGTACTTC. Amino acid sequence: CSARDPAASYEQYF.

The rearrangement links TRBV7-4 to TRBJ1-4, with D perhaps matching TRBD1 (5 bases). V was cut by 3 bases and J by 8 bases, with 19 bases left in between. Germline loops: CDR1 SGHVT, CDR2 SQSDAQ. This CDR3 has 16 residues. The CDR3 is CASSFGRGRWEEKLFF. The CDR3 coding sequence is TGTGCCAGCAGCTTCGGTCGGGGCAGGTGGGAGGAAAAACTGTTTTTT.

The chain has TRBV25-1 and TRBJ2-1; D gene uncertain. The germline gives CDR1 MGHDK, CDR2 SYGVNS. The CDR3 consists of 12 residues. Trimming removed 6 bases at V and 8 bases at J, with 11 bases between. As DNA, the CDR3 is TGTGCCAGCAGCGCCTCCAATCATGAGCAGTTCTTC. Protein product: CASSASNHEQFF.

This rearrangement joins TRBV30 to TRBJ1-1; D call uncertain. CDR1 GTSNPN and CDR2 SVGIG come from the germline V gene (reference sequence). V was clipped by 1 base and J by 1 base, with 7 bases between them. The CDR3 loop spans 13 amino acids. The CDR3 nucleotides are TGTGCCTGGAGTGCCCGGAAGAACACTGAAGCTTTCTTT. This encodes CAWSARKNTEAFF.

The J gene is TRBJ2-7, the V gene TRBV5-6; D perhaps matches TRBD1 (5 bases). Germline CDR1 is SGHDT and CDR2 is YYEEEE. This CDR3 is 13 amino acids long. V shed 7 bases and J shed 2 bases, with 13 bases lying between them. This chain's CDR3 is CASGALLTYEQYF. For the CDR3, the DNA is TGTGCCAGCGGGGCCCTCTTGACCTACGAGCAGTACTTC.

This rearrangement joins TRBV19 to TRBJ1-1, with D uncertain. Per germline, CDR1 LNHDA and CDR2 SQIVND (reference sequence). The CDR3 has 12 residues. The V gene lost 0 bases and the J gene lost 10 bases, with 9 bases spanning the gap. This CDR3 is CASSIDLAAAFF. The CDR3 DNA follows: TGTGCCAGTAGTATAGATCTTGCTGCAGCTTTCTTT.

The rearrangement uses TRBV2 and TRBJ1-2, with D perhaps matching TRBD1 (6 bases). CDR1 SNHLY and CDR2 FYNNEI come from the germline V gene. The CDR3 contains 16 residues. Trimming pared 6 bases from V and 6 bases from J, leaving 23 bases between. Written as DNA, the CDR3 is TGTGCCAGCAGGGATATTGACACAGGGTGGATTGATGGCTACACCTTC. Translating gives CASRDIDTGWIDGYTF.

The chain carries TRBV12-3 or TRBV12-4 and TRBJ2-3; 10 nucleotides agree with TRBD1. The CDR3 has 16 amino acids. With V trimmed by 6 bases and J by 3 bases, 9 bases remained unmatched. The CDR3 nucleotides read TGTGCCAGCAGCCCGGGACAGGGGTCGATAACAGATACGCAGTATTTT. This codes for CASSPGQGSITDTQYF.

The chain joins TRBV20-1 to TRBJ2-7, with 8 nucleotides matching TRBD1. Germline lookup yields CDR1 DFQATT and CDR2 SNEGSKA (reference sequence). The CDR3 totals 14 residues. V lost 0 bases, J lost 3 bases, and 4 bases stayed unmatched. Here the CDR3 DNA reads TGCAGTGCTAGAGACGACAGGGGAGGCTACGAGCAGTACTTC. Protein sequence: CSARDDRGGYEQYF.

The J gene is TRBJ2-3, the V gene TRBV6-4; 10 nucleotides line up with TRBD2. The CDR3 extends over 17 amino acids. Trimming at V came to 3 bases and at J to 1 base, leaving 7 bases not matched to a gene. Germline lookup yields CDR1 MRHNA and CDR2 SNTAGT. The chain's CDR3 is CASSEAPSGGGTDTQYF. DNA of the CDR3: TGTGCCAGCAGTGAAGCTCCTAGCGGGGGAGGCACAGATACGCAGTATTTT.

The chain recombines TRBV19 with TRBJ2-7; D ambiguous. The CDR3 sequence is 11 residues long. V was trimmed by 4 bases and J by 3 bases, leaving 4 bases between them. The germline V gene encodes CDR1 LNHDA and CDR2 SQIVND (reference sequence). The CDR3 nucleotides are TGTGCCAGTAGTAACAGCTACGAGCAGTACTTC. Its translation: CASSNSYEQYF. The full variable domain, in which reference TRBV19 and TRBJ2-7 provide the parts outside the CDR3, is DGGITQSPKYLFRKEGQNVTLSCEQNLNHDAMYWYRQDPGQGLRLIYYSQIVNDFQKGDIAEGYSVSREKKESFPLTVTSAQKNPTAFYLCASSNSYEQYFGPGTRLTVT.